This T cell receptor beta chain was captured in a study of blood T cell repertoires in COVID-19. Across the study: Samples of COVID-19 (acute and convalescent) were obtained from the United States, Italy and Spain. In each case, the material was cDNA or gDNA derived from T cells, B-cell-depleted T cells, or PBMCs.

One Seattle source followed patients from active infection through their disease course. Germline CDR1 is SGDLS and CDR2 is YYNGEE. Trimming stripped 4 bases from V and 1 base from J, with 13 bases between. The CDR3 is made up of 15 amino acids. Per the authors' pipeline: Nucleated cell counts were estimated from reference gene primer amplification. TCRdb's table, derived via immunoSEQ multiplex PCR, lists solely in-frame clones and lacks some. D and trimming come from the DNA, and the V and J calls and clone size come from that table. The table has about 300,000 clones, approximately 88% seen once; the top ten hold roughly 1.5%.

This clonotype was sampled from a human donor with COVID-19, enrolled during active disease. The donor label of this sample is uncertain. Sequenced input: peripheral blood. V usage is TRBV9 and J usage is TRBJ2-3; D is possibly TRBD2 (5 bases). CDR3 in DNA: TGTGCCAGCAGCCTCAATGGACTGGGCACAGATACGCAGTATTTT. It is translated as CASSLNGLGTDTQYF.